Each of the 8 T cell receptor beta chains below was sequenced from the same sample in a study of shared clonotypes between healthy human individuals. Some clones are missing from TCRdb's copy, which holds only in-frame ones; the method was immunoSEQ multiplex PCR. Of approximately 2.5 million clones in the sample, around 94% were seen once. Sequencing input: naive CD4+ T cells sorted from blood. The subset: CD45RA+ positively selected. These receptors came from a man younger than 35 in good health.

This chain connects TRBV12-5 to TRBJ1-1, with 10 bases that match TRBD1. With 7 bases clipped from V and 1 base from J, the junction kept 6 bases outside the gene matches. CDR1 and CDR2 (germline): LGHNT, FRNRAP. The CDR3 spans 15 residues. The CDR3 DNA is TGTGCTAGTGCCGCAGACAGGGGGCGGAACACTGAAGCTTTCTTT. It codes for CASAADRGRNTEAFF.

V gene TRBV2 combines with J gene TRBJ2-7, with TRBD2 identical over 8 bases. The V gene end was trimmed by 4 bases and the J gene end by 0 bases; junction bases not matched to a gene: 5. The CDR3 spans 15 residues. CDR1 SNHLY and CDR2 FYNNEI come from the germline V gene. CDR3 sequence reads: CASSGLAGNSYEQYF. The CDR3 coding sequence is TGTGCCAGCAGTGGTCTAGCGGGTAACTCCTACGAGCAGTACTTC.

This clone has just one count. The chain links TRBV4-1 to TRBJ2-6; 7 nucleotides align to TRBD1. CDR1 and CDR2 from the germline V gene are MGHRA and YSYEKL. The CDR3 length is 17 residues. The J segment lost 1 base and the V segment lost 4 bases, leaving 7 bases of the junction unmatched. CDR3 sequence: CASSRDSASSGANVLTF. The CDR3, as DNA: TGCGCCAGCAGCCGGGACAGTGCTTCATCTGGGGCCAACGTCCTGACTTTC.

The chain employs TRBV2 and TRBJ2-5, with D possibly being TRBD2 (6 bases). The V end was cut by 1 base, the J end by 7 bases, with 13 bases between. This CDR3 region has 14 residues. Germline CDR1 is SNHLY and CDR2 is FYNNEI. CDR3 sequence reads: CASSEVGGTGTQYF. The CDR3 bases are TGTGCCAGCAGTGAAGTGGGGGGTACGGGGACCCAGTACTTC. Full variable domain (missing parts from reference TRBV2 and TRBJ2-5): EPEVTQTPSHQVTQMGQEVILRCVPISNHLYFYWYRQILGQKVEFLVSFYNNEISEKSEIFDDQFSVERPDGSNFTLKIRSTKLEDSAMYFCASSEVGGTGTQYFGPGTRLLVL.

V gene TRBV27 combines with J gene TRBJ2-2, with D perhaps TRBD1 or TRBD2 (5 bases each). V was clipped by 2 bases and J by 3 bases, with 10 bases between them. CDR3 length equals 15 residues. The germline CDR1 and CDR2 sequences are MNHEY and SMNVEV (reference sequence). The CDR3 sequence: CASSLRGTDTGELFF. The CDR3 DNA follows: TGTGCCAGCAGTTTACGTGGGACGGACACCGGGGAGCTGTTTTTT.

The V and J genes are TRBV5-1 and TRBJ2-5, with 7 bases identical to TRBD2. Germline CDR1 SGHRS, CDR2 YFSETQ. This CDR3 region has 14 residues. J was trimmed by 4 bases and V by 3 bases; bases with no gene match: 6. The CDR3 bases are TGCGCCAGCAGCTCGAGCGGGGTAACAGAGACCCAGTACTTC. Amino acids: CASSSSGVTETQYF.

The rearrangement links TRBV4-1 to TRBJ1-4, with D possibly matching TRBD1 (5 bases). The CDR3 runs 15 residues. With 0 bases removed from V and 7 bases from J, the gap between germline ends came to 12 bases. Germline V gives CDR1 MGHRA, CDR2 YSYEKL. The CDR3 sequence is CASSQDYGGSEKLFF. The CDR3 DNA sequence: TGCGCCAGCAGCCAAGATTATGGGGGAAGTGAAAAACTGTTTTTT.

V and J are TRBV5-6 and TRBJ2-5; D ambiguous. The CDR3 covers 15 residues. Germline values: CDR1 SGHDT, CDR2 YYEEEE. V was pared by 1 base and J by 1 base, with 11 bases between. This CDR3 reads CASSLKSQPQETQYF. The CDR3 DNA is TGTGCCAGCAGCTTGAAGTCCCAACCCCAAGAGACCCAGTACTTC.